This TCR beta chain comes out of a study of OX40 agonist ivuxolimab in advanced cancers. About the study: Melanoma, hepatocellular carcinoma, head and neck or renal cell cancer occurred in dose-escalation patients. Broader study findings: The specificity for antigen of the expanded peripheral T cells was not determined. The CD4+ and CD8+ T cells in the blood had expanded clonally by week 6 at 0.1 to 3.0 mg/kg. On average, CD8+ T cells showed a greater number of expanded clones than CD4+.

As concerns this clone: The antigen remains unidentified.

Assay: immunoSEQ multiplex PCR; the TCRdb copy retains only in-frame clones and omits some. The data show about 60,000 clones, around 90% seen once. The V gene lost 0 bases and the J gene lost 4 bases, with 22 bases spanning the gap. There are 18 residues in the CDR3. Per germline, CDR1 LGHNA and CDR2 YSLEER. This chain links TRBV4-3 with TRBJ2-7; maybe TRBD1 (6 bases). The clonotype originates from an adult with an advanced solid tumor such as melanoma, head and neck, liver or kidney cancer. The material sequenced was CD4+ or CD8+ T cells sorted from blood, taken in a trial of the OX40 agonist ivuxolimab. The CDR3 here is CASSQDRIANLGAYEQYF. CDR3 nucleotide sequence: TGCGCCAGCAGCCAAGATCGGATCGCGAATTTGGGGGCGTACGAGCAGTACTTC.